Shown below are 17 T cell receptor beta chains from a single sample sequenced in a study of blood T cell repertoires in COVID-19. Libraries were prepared by immunoSEQ multiplex PCR; TCRdb keeps only in-frame clonotypes and omits some of them. The data show nearly 80,000 clones, roughly 89% seen once. Sequenced sample: peripheral blood. These receptor sequences come from a woman aged 80 or over with active or convalescent COVID-19.

The chain couples TRBV27 to TRBJ2-7; 10 bases line up with TRBD1. The V gene end was trimmed by 6 bases and the J gene end by 1 base; junction bases not matched to a gene: 9. CDR3 length equals 16 residues. Germline V gene data show CDR1 as MNHEY and CDR2 as SMNVEV (reference sequence). The CDR3 DNA sequence: TGTGCCAGCAGGGGGGGTCCGGGACAGGGGTCCTACGAGCAGTACTTC. This encodes CASRGGPGQGSYEQYF.

The chain recombines TRBV18 with TRBJ2-5; 7 nucleotides line up with TRBD2. After removal of 2 bases from V and 1 base from J, the junction contained 4 bases not matched to a gene. Germline V CDR1 and CDR2: KGHSH, LQKENI. This CDR3 is 15 amino acids long. As DNA, the CDR3 is TGTGCCAGCTCACCATTTTCTAGCGGCCAAGAGACCCAGTACTTC. Protein: CASSPFSSGQETQYF.

The V and J genes are TRBV27 and TRBJ1-6; D gene unclear. Germline V gene sequence: CDR1 MNHEY, CDR2 SMNVEV (reference sequence). Trimming removed 2 bases from V and 2 bases from J, with 13 bases in between. The CDR3 extends over 17 amino acids. The CDR3 loop is CASSLKGRGTYNSPLHF. In DNA form, the CDR3 reads TGTGCCAGCAGTTTAAAAGGTCGAGGTACCTATAATTCACCCCTCCACTTT.

The chain uses TRBV30 and TRBJ2-2; 8 positions agree with TRBD1. Unmatched junction bases numbered 6, after V lost 3 bases and J lost 3 bases. The CDR3 sequence is 15 residues long. Germline CDR1 reads GTSNPN; CDR2 reads SVGIG (reference sequence). The CDR3 reads CAWRLGQGYTGELFF. The CDR3 nucleotides read TGTGCCTGGAGGCTCGGACAGGGATACACCGGGGAGCTGTTTTTT.

The V and J genes are TRBV30 and TRBJ1-3, with TRBD1 matching over 7 bases. The CDR3 has 14 residues. Germline V gene data show CDR1 as GTSNPN and CDR2 as SVGIG (reference sequence). Trimming removed 2 bases from V and 4 bases from J; junction bases left unmatched: 5. CDR3: CAWSRQGVGNTIYF. CDR3 bases: TGTGCCTGGAGTAGGCAGGGGGTCGGAAACACCATATATTTT.

The CDR3 is CATSTGFSYEQYF. The DNA for the CDR3 is TGTGCCACCTCCACGGGGTTCTCCTACGAGCAGTACTTC. The chain has TRBV2 and TRBJ2-7; D might be TRBD2 (5 bases). V shed 10 bases and J shed 0 bases, with 13 bases lying between them. The CDR3 is 13 residues long. CDR1 SNHLY and CDR2 FYNNEI come from the germline V gene.

The J gene is TRBJ2-1, the V gene TRBV11-3; 11 positions agree with TRBD2. The trim removed 4 bases at V and 7 bases at J, leaving 6 bases unmatched. CDR3 length equals 15 residues. CDR1 and CDR2 (germline): SGHNT, YENEEA. CDR3 protein: CASSSGTSGGNEQFF. The CDR3, as DNA: TGTGCCAGCAGCTCCGGGACTAGCGGTGGGAATGAGCAGTTCTTC.

The genes are TRBV6-5 and TRBJ2-1; 11 nucleotides agree with TRBD2. The CDR3 length is 14 residues. The ends lost 2 bases at V and 9 bases at J; junction bases unmatched: 3. Germline V lookup: CDR1 MNHEY, CDR2 SVGAGI. CDR3 region: CASSYRLAGTEQFF. The CDR3 DNA follows: TGTGCCAGCAGTTACAGACTAGCGGGAACTGAGCAGTTCTTC.

The chain has TRBV6-4 and TRBJ1-5; the D is unclear. V was trimmed by 5 bases and J by 7 bases, leaving 12 bases between them. The CDR3 has 13 amino acids. CDR1 MRHNA and CDR2 SNTAGT come from the germline V gene. CDR3 in amino acids: CASSKDLGQPQHF. The CDR3 DNA follows: TGTGCCAGCAGTAAGGACTTAGGACAGCCCCAGCATTTT.

The chain links TRBV3-1 (or the pseudogene TRBV3-2) to TRBJ1-5; TRBD1 matches at 8 bases. J was trimmed by 4 bases and V by 4 bases; bases with no gene match: 3. This CDR3 is built from 14 residues. Germline V gene sequence: CDR1 LGHDT, CDR2 YNNKEL (reference sequence). CDR3 amino acids: CASSRQGSNQPQHF. Written as DNA, the CDR3 is TGTGCCAGCAGCCGACAGGGGTCAAATCAGCCCCAGCATTTT.

The chain couples TRBV30 to TRBJ2-5; weak D call: TRBD2 (5 bases). Trimming removed 4 bases from V and 3 bases from J, with 18 bases in between. CDR3 length equals 15 residues. CDR1 and CDR2 (germline): GTSNPN, SVGIG (reference sequence). The CDR3 region is CAWIGKGRTEETQYF. The CDR3 DNA reads as TGTGCCTGGATAGGTAAGGGTCGGACTGAAGAGACCCAGTACTTC.

The rearrangement joins TRBV7-8 to TRBJ1-2; 7 bases map to TRBD1. The germline V gene has CDR1 SGHVS and CDR2 FQNEAQ. CDR3 length: 14 amino acids. V lost 5 bases and J lost 8; bases outside the gene matches: 11. CDR3 loop: CASSPQTGTGGYTF. The CDR3 DNA follows: TGTGCCAGCAGCCCTCAGACAGGGACGGGCGGCTACACCTTC.

CDR3 coding DNA: TGTGCCAGCAGTCCGGGACAGAATCAGCCCCAGCATTTT. Its protein product is CASSPGQNQPQHF. J is TRBJ1-5 and V is TRBV28, with 7 nucleotides matching TRBD1. There are 13 residues in the CDR3. Germline V gene data show CDR1 as MDHEN and CDR2 as SYDVKM. With 5 bases clipped from V and 4 bases from J, the junction kept 2 bases outside the gene matches. Full variable domain (remainder filled in from reference TRBV28 and TRBJ1-5): DVKVTQSSRYLVKRTGEKVFLECVQDMDHENMFWYRQDPGLGLRLIYFSYDVKMKEKGDIPEGYSVSREKKERFSLILESASTNQTSMYLCASSPGQNQPQHFGDGTRLSIL.

The V call is TRBV4-3, the J call TRBJ1-2; 7 positions agree with TRBD1. With 1 base clipped from V and 7 bases from J, the junction kept 6 bases outside the gene matches. CDR1 is LGHNA and CDR2 is YSLEER in the germline V gene. The CDR3 spans 14 residues. The CDR3 spells CASSQGEGAFGYTF. The DNA of the CDR3 is TGCGCCAGCAGCCAAGGTGAGGGGGCCTTTGGCTACACCTTC.

This clone was detected only once. V gene TRBV10-3 combines with J gene TRBJ2-7, with D possibly TRBD2 on 6 matching bases. CDR3 length: 15 amino acids. Trimming shortened V by 8 bases and J by 3 bases, and 20 bases separated the two germline ends. Germline V gives CDR1 ENHRY, CDR2 SYGVKD. CDR3 protein: CAIGALRRGNYEQYF. DNA of the CDR3: TGTGCCATCGGGGCATTAAGGAGGGGAAACTACGAGCAGTACTTC.

The chain joins TRBV7-3 to TRBJ2-2; 14 positions match TRBD2. The CDR3 has 17 residues. The V and J ends lost 3 bases and 3 bases, in that order; junction bases with no gene match: 3. Per the germline V gene, CDR1 is SGHTA and CDR2 is FQGTGA. CDR3 DNA sequence: TGTGCCAGCAGCTTGGGACTAGCGGGGGCCTACACCGGGGAGCTGTTTTTT. It yields the protein CASSLGLAGAYTGELFF.

This CDR3 reads CASSLVSGGPGDTQYF. The CDR3 region has the DNA TGTGCCAGCAGCTTAGTCAGCGGGGGCCCTGGGGATACGCAGTATTTT. The chain carries TRBV7-2 and TRBJ2-3, with 8 bases aligning to TRBD2. Trimming removed 1 base from V and 6 bases from J; junction bases left unmatched: 9. Germline V gene data show CDR1 as SGHTA and CDR2 as FQGNSA. The CDR3 sequence is 16 residues long.